This T cell receptor (beta chain) was retrieved from a study of blood T cell repertoires in COVID-19. Study-level background: Some COVID-19 samples were acute and others convalescent; all came from the United States, Italy and Spain. PBMCs, B-cell-depleted T cells, or T cells provided the cDNA or gDNA that made up the material.

The CDR3 is made up of 15 amino acids. V lost 4 bases to trimming and J lost 5 bases; unmatched junction nucleotides: 8. CDR1 and CDR2 (germline): MNHNY, SVGAGI (reference sequence). Original processing notes: Amplification with reference gene primers provided the estimates of nucleated cell counts. Using immunoSEQ multiplex PCR, the repertoire was profiled, and TCRdb retains in-frame clones only, with some absent. Clone size and the V and J calls come from that table; the DNA yielded D and trimming. The data hold under 300,000 clones, with over 75% observed a single time. Sequencing input: peripheral blood. The source of this sequence is a man aged 25 to 40 who had recovered from COVID-19. J is TRBJ2-5 and V is TRBV6-6; 9 bases agree with TRBD1. In DNA form, the CDR3 reads TGTGCCAGCAGTTCTCTGGGACAGGGAAGCGAGACCCAGTACTTC. Translating gives CASSSLGQGSETQYF.